This T cell receptor beta chain was sequenced for a study of blood T cell repertoires in COVID-19. Overall study: PBMCs, B-cell-depleted T cells, or T cells provided the cDNA or gDNA that made up the material.

The data were produced by immunoSEQ multiplex PCR, yet TCRdb's version contains in-frame clones alone and is incomplete. The table lists tens of thousands of clones, roughly 89% of them singletons. CDR1 and CDR2 from the germline V gene are SGHAT and FQNNGV. CDR3 length: 15 amino acids. The J segment lost 7 bases and the V segment lost 5 bases, leaving 7 bases of the junction unmatched. The chain combines TRBV11-2 with TRBJ2-1; 11 bases agree with TRBD2. The sequencing sample was made of peripheral blood. The source is a woman between 50 and 59 years old with active COVID-19. The DNA of the CDR3 is TGTGCCAGCAGCGTCCTAGCGGGAGGCCTAAATGAGCAGTTCTTC. This gives the protein CASSVLAGGLNEQFF.